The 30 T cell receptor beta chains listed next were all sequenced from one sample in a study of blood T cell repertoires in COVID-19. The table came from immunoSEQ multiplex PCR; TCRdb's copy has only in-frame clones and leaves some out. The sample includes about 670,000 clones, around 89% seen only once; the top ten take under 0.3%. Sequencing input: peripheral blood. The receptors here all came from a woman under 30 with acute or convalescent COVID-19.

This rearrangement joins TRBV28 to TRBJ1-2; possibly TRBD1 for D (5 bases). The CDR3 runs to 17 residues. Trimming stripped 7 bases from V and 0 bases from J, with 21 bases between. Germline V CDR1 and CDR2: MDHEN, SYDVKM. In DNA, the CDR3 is TGTGCCAGCAAATCGGGGGTTCCGTTACTAGCTAACTATGGCTACACCTTC. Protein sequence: CASKSGVPLLANYGYTF.

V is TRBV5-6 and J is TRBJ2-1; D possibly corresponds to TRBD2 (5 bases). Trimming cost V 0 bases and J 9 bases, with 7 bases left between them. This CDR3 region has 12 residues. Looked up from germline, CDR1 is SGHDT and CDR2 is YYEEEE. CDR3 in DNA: TGTGCCAGCAGCTTGGACGAGGGTGAGCAGTTCTTC. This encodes CASSLDEGEQFF.

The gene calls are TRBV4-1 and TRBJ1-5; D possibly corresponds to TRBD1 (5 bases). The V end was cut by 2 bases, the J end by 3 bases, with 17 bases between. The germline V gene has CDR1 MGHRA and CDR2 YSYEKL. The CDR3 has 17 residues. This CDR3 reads CASSQPIAGIHNQPQHF. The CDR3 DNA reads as TGCGCCAGCAGCCAACCCATCGCAGGGATACACAATCAGCCCCAGCATTTT.

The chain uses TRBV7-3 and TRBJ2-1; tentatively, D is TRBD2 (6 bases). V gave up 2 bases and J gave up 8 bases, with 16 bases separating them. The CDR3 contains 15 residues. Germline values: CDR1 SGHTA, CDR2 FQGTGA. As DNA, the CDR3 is TGTGCCAGCAGCTTATATCCCGGGAGAGTCGATGAGCAGTTCTTC. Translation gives CASSLYPGRVDEQFF. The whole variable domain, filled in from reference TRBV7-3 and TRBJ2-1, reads GAGVSQTPSNKVTEKGKYVELRCDPISGHTALYWYRQSLGQGPEFLIYFQGTGAADDSGLPNDRFFAVRPEGSVSTLKIQRTERGDSAVYLCASSLYPGRVDEQFFGPGTRLTVL.

This CDR3 is CAWSVVQATENSPLHF. CDR3 sequence (DNA): TGTGCCTGGAGTGTAGTACAGGCGACAGAGAATTCACCCCTCCACTTT. The chain uses TRBV30 and TRBJ1-6; D is perhaps TRBD1 (5 bases). The V gene's germline CDR1 is GTSNPN and CDR2 SVGIG (reference sequence). V shed 0 bases and J shed 7 bases, with 16 bases lying between them. CDR3 length: 16 amino acids. Complete variable domain (other parts from reference TRBV30 and TRBJ1-6): SQTIHQWPATLVQPVGSPLSLECTVEGTSNPNLYWYRQAAGRGLQLLFYSVGIGQISSEVPQNLSASRPQDRQFILSSKKLLLSDSGFYLCAWSVVQATENSPLHFGNGTRLTVT.

The CDR3 region is CASSQGGQRSSYNEQFF. In nucleotides, the CDR3 is TGCGCCAGCAGCCAAGGGGGACAGCGAAGCTCCTACAATGAGCAGTTCTTC. This sequence joins TRBV4-1 and TRBJ2-1; 7 bases are shared with TRBD1. This CDR3 is built from 17 residues. Germline-derived CDR1 and CDR2 are MGHRA and YSYEKL. Trimming cost V 1 base and J 0 bases; bases outside gene matches: 6.

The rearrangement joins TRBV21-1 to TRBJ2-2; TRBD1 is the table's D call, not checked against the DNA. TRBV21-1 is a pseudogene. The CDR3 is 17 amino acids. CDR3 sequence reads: CASSISVIRGNTGELFF. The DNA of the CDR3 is TGTGCCAGCAGCATAAGCGTAATAAGGGGGAACACCGGGGAGCTGTTTTTT.

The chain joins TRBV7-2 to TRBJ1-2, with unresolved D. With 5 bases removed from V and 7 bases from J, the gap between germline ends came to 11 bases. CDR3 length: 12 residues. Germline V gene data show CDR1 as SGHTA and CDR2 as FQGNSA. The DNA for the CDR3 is TGTGCCAGCAGCCTAACCCCCTCTGGCTACACCTTC. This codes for CASSLTPSGYTF.

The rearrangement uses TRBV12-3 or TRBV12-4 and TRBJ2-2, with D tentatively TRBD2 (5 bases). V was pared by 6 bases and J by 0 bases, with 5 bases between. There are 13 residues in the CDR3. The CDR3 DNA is TGTGCCAGCAGCGGGGCGAACACCGGGGAGCTGTTTTTT. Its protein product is CASSGANTGELFF.

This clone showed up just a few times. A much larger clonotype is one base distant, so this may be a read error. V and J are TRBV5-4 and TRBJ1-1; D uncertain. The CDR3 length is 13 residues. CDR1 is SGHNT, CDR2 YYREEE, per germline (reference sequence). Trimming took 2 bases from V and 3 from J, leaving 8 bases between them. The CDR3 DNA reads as TGTGCCAGCAGCTTAAGGGAGGACACTGAAGCTTTCTTT. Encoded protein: CASSLREDTEAFF.

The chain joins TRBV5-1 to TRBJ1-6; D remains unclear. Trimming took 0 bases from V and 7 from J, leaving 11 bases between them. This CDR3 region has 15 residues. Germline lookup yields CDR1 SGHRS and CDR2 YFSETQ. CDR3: CASSLEGGYNSPLHF. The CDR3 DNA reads TGCGCCAGCAGCTTGGAGGGCGGGTACAATTCACCCCTCCACTTT.

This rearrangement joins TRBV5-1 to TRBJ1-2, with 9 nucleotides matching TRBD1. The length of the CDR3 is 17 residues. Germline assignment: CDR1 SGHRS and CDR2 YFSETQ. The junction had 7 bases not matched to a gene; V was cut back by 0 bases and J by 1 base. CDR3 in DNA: TGCGCCAGCAGCTTGGGAAACAGGGGGCTCCATAACTATGGCTACACCTTC. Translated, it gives CASSLGNRGLHNYGYTF. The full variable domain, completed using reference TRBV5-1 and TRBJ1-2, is KAGVTQTPRYLIKTRGQQVTLSCSPISGHRSVSWYQQTPGQGLQFLFEYFSETQRNKGNFPGRFSGRQFSNSRSEMNVSTLELGDSALYLCASSLGNRGLHNYGYTFGSGTRLTVV.

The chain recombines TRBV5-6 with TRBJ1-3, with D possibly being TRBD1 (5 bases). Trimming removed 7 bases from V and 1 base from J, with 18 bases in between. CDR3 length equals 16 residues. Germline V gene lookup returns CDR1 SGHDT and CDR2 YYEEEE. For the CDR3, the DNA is TGTGCCAGCGGTAGTTGGGGGGATGCTTCTGGAAACACCATATATTTT. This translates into CASGSWGDASGNTIYF. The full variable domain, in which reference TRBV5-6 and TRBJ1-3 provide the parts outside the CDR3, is DAGVTQSPTHLIKTRGQQVTLRCSPKSGHDTVSWYQQALGQGPQFIFQYYEEEERQRGNFPDRFSGHQFPNYSSELNVNALLLGDSALYLCASGSWGDASGNTIYFGEGSWLTVV.

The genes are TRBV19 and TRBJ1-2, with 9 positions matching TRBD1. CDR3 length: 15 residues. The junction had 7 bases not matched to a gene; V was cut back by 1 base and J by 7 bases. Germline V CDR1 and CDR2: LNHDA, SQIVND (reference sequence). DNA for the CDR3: TGTGCCAGTAGTATAGCTTTCGGGACAGGGATTGGCTACACCTTC. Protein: CASSIAFGTGIGYTF.

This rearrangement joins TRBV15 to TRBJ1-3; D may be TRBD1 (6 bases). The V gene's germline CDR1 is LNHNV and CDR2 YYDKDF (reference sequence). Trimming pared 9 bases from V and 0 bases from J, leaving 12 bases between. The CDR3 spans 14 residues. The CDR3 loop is CATSTGTSGNTIYF. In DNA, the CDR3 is TGTGCCACTAGTACAGGGACCTCTGGAAACACCATATATTTT.

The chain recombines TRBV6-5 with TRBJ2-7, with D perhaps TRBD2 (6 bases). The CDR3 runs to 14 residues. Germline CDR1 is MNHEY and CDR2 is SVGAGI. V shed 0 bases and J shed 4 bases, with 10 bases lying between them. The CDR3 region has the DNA TGTGCCAGCAGTTACTCGGGACTGAATTACGAGCAGTACTTC. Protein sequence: CASSYSGLNYEQYF.

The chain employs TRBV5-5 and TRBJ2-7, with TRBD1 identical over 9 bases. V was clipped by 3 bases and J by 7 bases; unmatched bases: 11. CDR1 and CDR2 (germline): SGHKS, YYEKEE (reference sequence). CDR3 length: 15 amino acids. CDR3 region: CASSSGGQGTREQYF. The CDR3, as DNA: TGTGCCAGCAGCTCCGGTGGACAGGGGACCAGGGAGCAGTACTTC. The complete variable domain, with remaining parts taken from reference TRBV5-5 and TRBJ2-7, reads DAGVTQSPTHLIKTRGQQVTLRCSPISGHKSVSWYQQVLGQGPQFIFQYYEKEERGRGNFPDRFSARQFPNYSSELNVNALLLGDSALYLCASSSGGQGTREQYFGPGTRLTVT.

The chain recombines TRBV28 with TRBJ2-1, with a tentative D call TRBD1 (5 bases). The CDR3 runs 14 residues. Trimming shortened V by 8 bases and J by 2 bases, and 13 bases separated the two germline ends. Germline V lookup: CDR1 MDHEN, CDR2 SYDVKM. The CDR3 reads CASGAYEPYNEQFF. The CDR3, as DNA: TGTGCCAGCGGGGCTTATGAGCCCTACAATGAGCAGTTCTTC.

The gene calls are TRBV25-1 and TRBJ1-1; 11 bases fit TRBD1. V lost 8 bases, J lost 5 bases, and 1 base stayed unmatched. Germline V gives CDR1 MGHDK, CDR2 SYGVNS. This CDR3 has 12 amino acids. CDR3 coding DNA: TGTGCCAGCGGGGACAGGGGGACTGAAGCTTTCTTT. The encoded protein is CASGDRGTEAFF.

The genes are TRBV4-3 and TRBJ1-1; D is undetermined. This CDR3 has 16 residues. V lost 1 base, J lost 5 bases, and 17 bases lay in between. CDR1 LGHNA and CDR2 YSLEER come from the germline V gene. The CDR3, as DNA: TGCGCCAGCAGCCAAGTTAGGAGATTGTATGCTACTGAAGCTTTCTTT. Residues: CASSQVRRLYATEAFF.

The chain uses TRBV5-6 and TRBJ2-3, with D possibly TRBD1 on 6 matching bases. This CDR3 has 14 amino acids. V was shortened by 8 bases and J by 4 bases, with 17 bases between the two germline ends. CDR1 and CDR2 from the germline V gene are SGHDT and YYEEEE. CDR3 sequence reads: CASKQGLEPDTQYF. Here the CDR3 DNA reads TGTGCCAGTAAACAGGGATTAGAACCAGATACGCAGTATTTT. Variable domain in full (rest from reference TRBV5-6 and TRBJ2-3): DAGVTQSPTHLIKTRGQQVTLRCSPKSGHDTVSWYQQALGQGPQFIFQYYEEEERQRGNFPDRFSGHQFPNYSSELNVNALLLGDSALYLCASKQGLEPDTQYFGPGTRLTVL.

CDR3 sequence: CASSLATGGGYEQYF. CDR3 DNA sequence: TGTGCCAGCAGCTTAGCAACAGGGGGGGGCTACGAGCAGTACTTC. This rearrangement joins TRBV7-6 to TRBJ2-7; TRBD1 might be the D (8 bases). This CDR3 is built from 15 residues. Germline CDR1 and CDR2: SGHVS and FNYEAQ. Trimming took 0 bases from V and 3 from J, leaving 12 bases between them.

The CDR3 loop is CASRIQGARGNSPLHF. The CDR3 DNA follows: TGTGCCAGCAGGATACAGGGCGCTAGGGGAAATTCACCCCTCCACTTT. This sequence joins TRBV28 and TRBJ1-6; perhaps TRBD1 as D (6 bases). Germline lookup yields CDR1 MDHEN and CDR2 SYDVKM. V lost 6 bases and J 7 bases, leaving 19 bases between the germline ends. The CDR3 runs 16 residues.

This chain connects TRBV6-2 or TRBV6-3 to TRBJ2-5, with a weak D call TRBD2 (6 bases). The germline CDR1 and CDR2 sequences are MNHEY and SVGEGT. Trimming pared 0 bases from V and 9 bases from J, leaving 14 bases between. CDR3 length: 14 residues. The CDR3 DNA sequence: TGTGCCAGCAGTTACTCCGGGACTTCCAGGGCCCAGTACTTC. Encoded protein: CASSYSGTSRAQYF.

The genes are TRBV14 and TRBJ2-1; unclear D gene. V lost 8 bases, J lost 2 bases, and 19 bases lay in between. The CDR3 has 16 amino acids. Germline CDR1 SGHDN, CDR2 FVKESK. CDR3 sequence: CASSRLTSPTYNEQFF. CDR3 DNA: TGTGCCAGCTCCCGACTCACATCGCCAACCTACAATGAGCAGTTCTTC.

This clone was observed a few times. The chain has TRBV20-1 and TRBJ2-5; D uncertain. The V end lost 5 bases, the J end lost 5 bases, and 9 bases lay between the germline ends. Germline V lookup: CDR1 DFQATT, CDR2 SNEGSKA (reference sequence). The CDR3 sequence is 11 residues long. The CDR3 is CSAPLRETQYF. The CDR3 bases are TGCAGTGCTCCATTGCGGGAGACCCAGTACTTC.

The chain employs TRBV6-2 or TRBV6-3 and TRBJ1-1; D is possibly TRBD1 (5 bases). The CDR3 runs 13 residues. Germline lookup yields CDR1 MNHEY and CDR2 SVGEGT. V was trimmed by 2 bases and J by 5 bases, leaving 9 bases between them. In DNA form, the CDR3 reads TGTGCCAGCAGTTACGGGGGGAAAACTGAAGCTTTCTTT. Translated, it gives CASSYGGKTEAFF.

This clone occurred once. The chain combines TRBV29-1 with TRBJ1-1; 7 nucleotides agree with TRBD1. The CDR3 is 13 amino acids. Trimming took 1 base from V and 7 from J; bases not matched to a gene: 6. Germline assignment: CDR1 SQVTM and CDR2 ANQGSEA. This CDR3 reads CSVEGRDRVEAFF. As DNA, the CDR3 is TGCAGCGTTGAAGGCCGTGACAGGGTTGAAGCTTTCTTT.

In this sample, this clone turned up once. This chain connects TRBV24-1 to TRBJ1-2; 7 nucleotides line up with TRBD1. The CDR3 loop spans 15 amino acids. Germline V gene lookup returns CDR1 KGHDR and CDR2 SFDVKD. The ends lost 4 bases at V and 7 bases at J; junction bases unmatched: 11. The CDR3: CATSEADRALGGYTF. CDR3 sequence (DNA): TGTGCCACCAGTGAAGCAGACAGGGCGCTTGGTGGCTACACCTTC.

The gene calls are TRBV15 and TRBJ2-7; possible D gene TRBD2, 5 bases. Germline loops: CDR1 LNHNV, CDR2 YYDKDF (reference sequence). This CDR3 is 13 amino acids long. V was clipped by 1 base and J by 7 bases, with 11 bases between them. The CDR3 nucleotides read TGTGCCACCAGCAGAGGGCTACCGGGGGAGCAGTACTTC. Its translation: CATSRGLPGEQYF.